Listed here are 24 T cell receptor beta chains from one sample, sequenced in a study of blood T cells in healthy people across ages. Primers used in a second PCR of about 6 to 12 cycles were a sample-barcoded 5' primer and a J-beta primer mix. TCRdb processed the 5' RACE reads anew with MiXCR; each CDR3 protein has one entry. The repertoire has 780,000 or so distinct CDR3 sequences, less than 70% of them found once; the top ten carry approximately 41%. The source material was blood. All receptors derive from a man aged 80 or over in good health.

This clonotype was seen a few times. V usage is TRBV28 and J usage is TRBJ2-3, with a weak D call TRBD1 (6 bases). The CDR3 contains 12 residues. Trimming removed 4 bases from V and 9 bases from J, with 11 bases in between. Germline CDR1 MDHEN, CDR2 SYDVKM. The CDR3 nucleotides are TGTGCCAGCAGTTCCAGGGGAGCCACGCAGTATTTT. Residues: CASSSRGATQYF.

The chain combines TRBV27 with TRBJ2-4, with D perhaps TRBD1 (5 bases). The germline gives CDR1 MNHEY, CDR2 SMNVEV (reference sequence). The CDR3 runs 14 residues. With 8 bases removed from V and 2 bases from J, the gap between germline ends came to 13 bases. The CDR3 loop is CASWAQVSKNIQYF. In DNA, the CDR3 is TGTGCCAGCTGGGCACAGGTTTCCAAAAACATTCAGTACTTC.

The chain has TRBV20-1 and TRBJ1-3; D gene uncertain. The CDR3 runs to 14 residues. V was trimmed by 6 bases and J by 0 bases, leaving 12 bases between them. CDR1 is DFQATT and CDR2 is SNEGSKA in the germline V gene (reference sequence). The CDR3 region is CSAPADYSGNTIYF. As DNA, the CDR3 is TGCAGTGCCCCGGCGGACTACTCTGGAAACACCATATATTTT.

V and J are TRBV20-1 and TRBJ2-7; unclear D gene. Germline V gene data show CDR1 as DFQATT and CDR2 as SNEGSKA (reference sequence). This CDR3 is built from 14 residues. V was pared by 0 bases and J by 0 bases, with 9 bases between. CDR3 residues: CSARDARSSYEQYF. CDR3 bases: TGCAGTGCTAGAGATGCCAGGAGCTCCTACGAGCAGTACTTC.

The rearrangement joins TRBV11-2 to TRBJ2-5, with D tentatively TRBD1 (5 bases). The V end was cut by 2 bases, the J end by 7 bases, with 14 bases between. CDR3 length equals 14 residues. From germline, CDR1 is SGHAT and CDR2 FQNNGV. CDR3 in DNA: TGTGCCAGCAGCTTAATCAGGGAAAGGGGGACCCAGTACTTC. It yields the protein CASSLIRERGTQYF. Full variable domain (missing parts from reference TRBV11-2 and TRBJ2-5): EAGVAQSPRYKIIEKRQSVAFWCNPISGHATLYWYQQILGQGPKLLIQFQNNGVVDDSQLPKDRFSAERLKGVDSTLKIQPAKLEDSAVYLCASSLIRERGTQYFGPGTRLLVL.

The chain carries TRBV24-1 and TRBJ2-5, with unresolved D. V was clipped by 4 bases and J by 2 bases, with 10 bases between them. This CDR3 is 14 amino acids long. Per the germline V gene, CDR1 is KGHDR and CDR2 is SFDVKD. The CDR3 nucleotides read TGTGCCACCAGTGACCCTGTGTTTCAAGAGACCCAGTACTTC. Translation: CATSDPVFQETQYF.

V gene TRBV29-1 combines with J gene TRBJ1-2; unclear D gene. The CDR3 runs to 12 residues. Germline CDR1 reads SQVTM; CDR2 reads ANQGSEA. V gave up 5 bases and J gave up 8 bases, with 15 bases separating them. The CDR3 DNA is TGCAGCGTTCCTGTTGGGGTTAAGGGCTACACCTTC. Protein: CSVPVGVKGYTF.

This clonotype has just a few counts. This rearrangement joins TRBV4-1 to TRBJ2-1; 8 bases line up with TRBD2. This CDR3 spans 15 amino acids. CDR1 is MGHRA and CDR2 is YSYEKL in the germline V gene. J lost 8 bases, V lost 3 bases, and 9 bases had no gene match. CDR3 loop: CASSHPGTSGDEQFF. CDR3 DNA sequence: TGCGCCAGCAGCCACCCGGGGACTAGTGGCGATGAGCAGTTCTTC.

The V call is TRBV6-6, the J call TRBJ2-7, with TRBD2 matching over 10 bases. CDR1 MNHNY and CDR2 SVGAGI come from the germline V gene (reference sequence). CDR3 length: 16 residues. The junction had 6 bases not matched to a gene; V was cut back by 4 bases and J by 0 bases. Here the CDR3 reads CASSSNSGRLSYEQYF. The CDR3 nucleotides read TGTGCCAGCAGTTCAAATAGCGGGAGGCTCTCCTACGAGCAGTACTTC.

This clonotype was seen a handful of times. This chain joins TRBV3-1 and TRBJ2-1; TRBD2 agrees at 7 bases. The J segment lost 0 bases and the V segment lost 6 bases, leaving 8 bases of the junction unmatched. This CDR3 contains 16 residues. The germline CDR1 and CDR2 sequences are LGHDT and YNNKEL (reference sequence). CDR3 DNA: TGTGCCAGCAGTCTGCAGGGACTAATCTCCTACAATGAGCAGTTCTTC. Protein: CASSLQGLISYNEQFF.

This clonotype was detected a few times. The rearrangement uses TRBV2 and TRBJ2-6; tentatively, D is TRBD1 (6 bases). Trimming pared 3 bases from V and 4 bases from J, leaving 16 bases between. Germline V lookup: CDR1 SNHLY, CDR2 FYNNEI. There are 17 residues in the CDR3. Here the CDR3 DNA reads TGTGCCAGCAGTGATGCGGACAGCCCACGGGGGGCCAACGTCCTGACTTTC. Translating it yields CASSDADSPRGANVLTF.

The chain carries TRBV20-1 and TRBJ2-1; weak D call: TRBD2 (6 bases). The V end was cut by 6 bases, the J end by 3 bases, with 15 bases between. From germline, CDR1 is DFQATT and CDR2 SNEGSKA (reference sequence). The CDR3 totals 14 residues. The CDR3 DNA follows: TGCAGTGCCGTTACGACTAGTAACTACAATGAGCAGTTCTTC. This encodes CSAVTTSNYNEQFF.

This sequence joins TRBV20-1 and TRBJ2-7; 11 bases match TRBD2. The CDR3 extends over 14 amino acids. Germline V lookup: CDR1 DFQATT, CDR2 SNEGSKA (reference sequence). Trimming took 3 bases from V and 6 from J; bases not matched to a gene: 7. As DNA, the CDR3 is TGCAGTGCTAGGGTAGCGGGAGGGCCCGGCGAGCAGTACTTC. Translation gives CSARVAGGPGEQYF.

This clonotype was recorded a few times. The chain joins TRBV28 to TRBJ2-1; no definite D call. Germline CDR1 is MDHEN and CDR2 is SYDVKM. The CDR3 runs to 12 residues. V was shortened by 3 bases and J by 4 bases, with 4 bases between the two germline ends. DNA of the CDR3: TGTGCCAGCAGTTTCGGATACAATGAGCAGTTCTTC. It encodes CASSFGYNEQFF.

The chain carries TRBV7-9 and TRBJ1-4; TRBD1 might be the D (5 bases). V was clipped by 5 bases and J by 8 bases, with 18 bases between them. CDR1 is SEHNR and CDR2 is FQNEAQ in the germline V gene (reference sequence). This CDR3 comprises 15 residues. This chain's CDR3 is CASSPSGDRQEKLFF. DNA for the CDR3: TGTGCCAGCAGCCCGAGTGGGGACCGTCAGGAAAAACTGTTTTTT.

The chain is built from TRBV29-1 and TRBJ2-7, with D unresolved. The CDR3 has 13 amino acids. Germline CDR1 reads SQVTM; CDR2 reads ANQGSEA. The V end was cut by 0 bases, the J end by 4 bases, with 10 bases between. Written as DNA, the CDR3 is TGCAGCGTTGAAGATCATAATAATTACGAGCAGTACTTC. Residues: CSVEDHNNYEQYF.

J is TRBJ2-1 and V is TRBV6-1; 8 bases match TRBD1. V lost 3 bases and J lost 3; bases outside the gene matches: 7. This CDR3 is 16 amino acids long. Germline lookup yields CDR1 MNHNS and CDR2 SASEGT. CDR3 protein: CASSEQGAINYNEQFF. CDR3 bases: TGTGCCAGCAGTGAGCAGGGGGCGATAAACTACAATGAGCAGTTCTTC.

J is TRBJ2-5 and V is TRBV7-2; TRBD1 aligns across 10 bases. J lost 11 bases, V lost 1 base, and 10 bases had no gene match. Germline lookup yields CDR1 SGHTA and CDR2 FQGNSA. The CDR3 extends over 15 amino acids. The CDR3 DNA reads TGTGCCAGCAGCTTAGGACAGGGGGCTCTTAATGAGCAGTACTTC. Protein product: CASSLGQGALNEQYF.

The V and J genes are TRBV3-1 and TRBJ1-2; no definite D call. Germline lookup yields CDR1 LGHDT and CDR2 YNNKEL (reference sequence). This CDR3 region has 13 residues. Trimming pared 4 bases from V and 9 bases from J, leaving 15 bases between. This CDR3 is CASSRPREASYTF. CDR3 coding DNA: TGTGCCAGCAGCCGCCCCCGCGAGGCGAGCTACACCTTC.

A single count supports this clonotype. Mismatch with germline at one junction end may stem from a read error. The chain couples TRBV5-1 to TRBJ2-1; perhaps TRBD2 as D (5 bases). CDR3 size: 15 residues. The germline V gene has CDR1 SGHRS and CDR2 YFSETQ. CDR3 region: CASSLRSDSCNEQFF. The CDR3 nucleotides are TGCGCCAGCAGCTTGCGTAGCGACTCCTGCAATGAGCAGTTCTTC.

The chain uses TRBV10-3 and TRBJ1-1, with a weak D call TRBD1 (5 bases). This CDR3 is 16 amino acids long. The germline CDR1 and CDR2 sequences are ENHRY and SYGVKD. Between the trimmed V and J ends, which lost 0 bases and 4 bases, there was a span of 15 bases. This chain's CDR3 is CAISESGTRGGTEAFF. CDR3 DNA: TGTGCCATCAGTGAGTCTGGCACCCGGGGGGGCACTGAAGCTTTCTTT.

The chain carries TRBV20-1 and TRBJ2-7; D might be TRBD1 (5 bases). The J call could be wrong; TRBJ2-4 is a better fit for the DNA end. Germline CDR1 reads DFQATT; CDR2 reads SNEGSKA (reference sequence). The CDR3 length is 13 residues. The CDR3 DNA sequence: TGCAGTGCTAGAGTCCAGGGCAAAAACATTCAGTACTTC. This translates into CSARVQGKNIQYF.

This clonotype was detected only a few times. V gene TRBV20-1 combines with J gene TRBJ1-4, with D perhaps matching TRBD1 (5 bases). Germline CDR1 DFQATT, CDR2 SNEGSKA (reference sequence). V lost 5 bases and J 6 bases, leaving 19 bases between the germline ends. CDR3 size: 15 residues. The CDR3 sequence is CSARSGGGRDEKLFF. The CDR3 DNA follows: TGCAGTGCTCGGTCTGGTGGGGGAAGAGATGAAAAACTGTTTTTT.

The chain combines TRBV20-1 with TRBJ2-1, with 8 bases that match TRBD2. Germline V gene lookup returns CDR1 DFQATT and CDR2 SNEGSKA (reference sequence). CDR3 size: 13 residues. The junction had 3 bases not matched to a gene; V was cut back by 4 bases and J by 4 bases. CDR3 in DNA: TGCAGTGCTACTAGCGGGTATTACAATGAGCAGTTCTTC. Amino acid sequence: CSATSGYYNEQFF.